This T cell receptor beta chain was identified in a study of T cells after yellow fever vaccination. Study-wide results and limits: Abundant bulk-derived clonotypes could contaminate FACS-sorted repertoires. The secondary response peaked faster, at day 5 versus 15, but was weaker.

Turning to this clonotype: Its antigen is not known.

Germline CDR1 reads WNHNN; CDR2 reads SYGVQD (reference sequence). The CDR3 contains 15 residues. Trimming removed 0 bases from V and 2 bases from J, with 11 bases in between. Generation of TCR cDNA used 5'RACE template switching (which added a universal primer site and UMIs). TCRdb ran MiXCR on the 5' RACE reads and lists one entry per CDR3 protein. Seen here are approximately 550,000 distinct CDR3 sequences, around 21% observed once, and the top ten hold roughly an eighth. The source was PBMCs, collected 15 days after the yellow fever booster vaccination. The J gene is TRBJ2-7, the V gene TRBV10-1, with D possibly being TRBD1 (5 bases). The TCR originated in a man younger than 40 who received the YFV17D yellow fever vaccine. CDR3 in amino acids: CASSESGQDAYEQYF. The CDR3 nucleotides read TGCGCCAGCAGTGAGTCGGGGCAGGACGCCTACGAGCAGTACTTC.